This entry concerns a single TCR beta chain. Participant-given clinical history determined each cohort assignment. This sample stems from a study of blood T cell repertoires in COVID-19. Study as a whole: Samples came from the United States, Italy and Spain, spanning acute and convalescent COVID-19.

Method: immunoSEQ multiplex PCR; TCRdb's copy keeps in-frame clones and lacks some. The repertoire has roughly 250,000 clones, 80% to 95% of them found once; the top ten carry over 1.5%. The CDR3 contains 16 residues. Germline CDR1 and CDR2: LNHDA and SQIVND (reference sequence). V was cut by 2 bases and J by 5 bases, with 16 bases left in between. The sequence was collected from a woman younger than 35 who had recovered from COVID-19. The V and J genes are TRBV19 and TRBJ1-5, with a weak D call TRBD1 (5 bases). The material sequenced was PBMCs or T cells enriched from blood (not recorded which). The CDR3 is CASSIYETAADQPQHF. The DNA for the CDR3 is TGTGCCAGTAGTATATATGAGACAGCCGCGGATCAGCCCCAGCATTTT.